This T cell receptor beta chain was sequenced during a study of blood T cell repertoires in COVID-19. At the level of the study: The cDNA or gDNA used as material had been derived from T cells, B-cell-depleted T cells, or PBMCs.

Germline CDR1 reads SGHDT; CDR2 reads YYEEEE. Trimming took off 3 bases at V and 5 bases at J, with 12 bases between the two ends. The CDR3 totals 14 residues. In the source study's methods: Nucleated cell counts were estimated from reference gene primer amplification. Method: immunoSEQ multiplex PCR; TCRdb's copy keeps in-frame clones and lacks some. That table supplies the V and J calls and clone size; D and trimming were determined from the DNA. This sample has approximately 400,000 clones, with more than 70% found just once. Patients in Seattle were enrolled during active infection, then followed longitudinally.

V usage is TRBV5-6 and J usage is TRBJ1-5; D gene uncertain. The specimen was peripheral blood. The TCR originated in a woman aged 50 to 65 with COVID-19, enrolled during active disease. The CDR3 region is CASSSIQQHQPQHF. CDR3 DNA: TGTGCCAGCAGCTCAATACAGCAACATCAGCCCCAGCATTTT.